Following are 22 T cell receptor beta chains from one sample sequenced in a study of T cell responses to AZD1222 COVID-19 vaccine. Sequencing was performed with immunoSEQ multiplex PCR; in TCRdb, only in-frame clones are kept and a portion is missing. This table holds 150,000 or so clones, roughly 90% found once. Specimen: peripheral blood, collected on day 0 of AZD1222 vaccination. The receptor source for this set is an adult in good health.

The rearrangement joins TRBV5-6 to TRBJ1-2, with TRBD1 matching over 7 bases. V shed 0 bases and J 5 bases; nucleotides not matched to a gene: 7. Germline V gene data show CDR1 as SGHDT and CDR2 as YYEEEE. The CDR3 consists of 15 residues. DNA of the CDR3: TGTGCCAGCAGCTTGGCCGACAGGGTCGGGTATGGCTACACCTTC. It is translated as CASSLADRVGYGYTF.

J is TRBJ2-7 and V is TRBV7-2; 14 bases map to TRBD2. This CDR3 has 17 amino acids. J lost 5 bases, V lost 5 bases, and 11 bases had no gene match. Germline V CDR1 and CDR2: SGHTA, FQGNSA. The CDR3 DNA is TGTGCCAGCAGCAACCCGAGACTAGCGGGAGGGAGAAACGAGCAGTACTTC. Protein: CASSNPRLAGGRNEQYF.

The CDR3 protein is CASSQGTGDSPLHF. As DNA, the CDR3 is TGCGCCAGCAGCCAAGGGACAGGGGATTCACCCCTCCACTTT. The chain employs TRBV4-3 and TRBJ1-6; 9 bases are a match to TRBD1. Per the germline V gene, CDR1 is LGHNA and CDR2 is YSLEER. CDR3 size: 14 residues. V lost 1 base, J lost 8 bases, and 0 bases stayed unmatched.

This chain links TRBV5-1 with TRBJ1-6, with a possible D match to TRBD1 (5 bases). The CDR3 extends over 15 amino acids. CDR1 SGHRS and CDR2 YFSETQ come from the germline V gene. V was clipped by 0 bases and J by 10 bases, with 14 bases between them. The CDR3 sequence is CASSLERQGDSPLHF. CDR3 nucleotide sequence: TGCGCCAGCAGCTTGGAACGGCAGGGCGACTCACCCCTCCACTTT.

This clone was seen a single time. The CDR3 DNA reads as TGTGCCAGCAGCGCAGAGGGGGTACGGGAGACCCAGTACTTC. Translation gives CASSAEGVRETQYF. The J gene is TRBJ2-5, the V gene TRBV9; weak D call: TRBD1 (6 bases). Germline lookup yields CDR1 SGDLS and CDR2 YYNGEE. This CDR3 has 14 residues. The V end lost 3 bases, the J end lost 5 bases, and 14 bases lay between the germline ends. Drawing the rest from reference TRBV9 and TRBJ2-5, the complete variable domain is DSGVTQTPKHLITATGQRVTLRCSPRSGDLSVYWYQQSLDQGLQFLIQYYNGEERAKGNILERFSAQQFPDLHSELNLSSLELGDSALYFCASSAEGVRETQYFGPGTRLLVL.

The rearrangement joins TRBV3-1 (or the pseudogene TRBV3-2) to TRBJ1-4; D remains unclear. Germline CDR1 and CDR2: LGHDT and YNNKEL (reference sequence). V was cut by 8 bases and J by 7 bases, with 8 bases left in between. The CDR3 runs 11 residues. CDR3 protein: CASRGGEKLFF. CDR3 nucleotide sequence: TGTGCCAGCCGAGGAGGTGAAAAACTGTTTTTT.

The chain carries TRBV5-1 and TRBJ2-1; D not certain. Trimming took 2 bases from V and 6 from J, leaving 3 bases between them. The CDR3 has 11 amino acids. Per germline, CDR1 SGHRS and CDR2 YFSETQ. In DNA form, the CDR3 reads TGCGCCAGCAGCTTAACCAATGAGCAGTTCTTC. Amino acid sequence: CASSLTNEQFF.

The chain couples TRBV7-2 to TRBJ2-7; no reliable D call. Trimming stripped 5 bases from V and 9 bases from J, with 11 bases between. Germline CDR1 SGHTA, CDR2 FQGNSA. This CDR3 comprises 11 residues. CDR3 region: CASSLSYRQYF. The CDR3 DNA reads as TGTGCCAGCAGCCTCTCCTACCGGCAGTACTTC.

J is TRBJ2-5 and V is TRBV28, with D tentatively TRBD1 (5 bases). The CDR3 sequence is 16 residues long. Trimming removed 5 bases from V and 0 bases from J, with 16 bases in between. The germline gives CDR1 MDHEN, CDR2 SYDVKM. The CDR3 loop is CASSPPQQGYQETQYF. CDR3 in DNA: TGTGCCAGCAGTCCCCCCCAGCAGGGATACCAAGAGACCCAGTACTTC.

This sequence joins TRBV3-1 (or the pseudogene TRBV3-2) and TRBJ2-7; tentatively, D is TRBD1 (6 bases). Germline values: CDR1 LGHDT, CDR2 YNNKEL (reference sequence). This CDR3 region has 17 residues. V lost 1 base, J lost 0 bases, and 16 bases lay in between. CDR3: CASSQAPAGTISYEQYF. Here the CDR3 DNA reads TGTGCCAGCAGCCAAGCTCCGGCCGGGACAATCTCCTACGAGCAGTACTTC.

Note on this clone: The junction does not match germline at one end; this may be a read error. The chain employs TRBV19 and TRBJ1-2, with D possibly TRBD1 on 5 matching bases. Germline CDR1 is LNHDA and CDR2 is SQIVND (reference sequence). The CDR3 is 12 amino acids. CDR3 loop: CASSVGTLGSSF. The DNA of the CDR3 is TGTGCCAGTAGCGTCGGGACCCTTGGGAGCTCCTTC.

This clone was seen a single time. The chain has TRBV11-2 and TRBJ2-3; TRBD1 or TRBD2 may be the D gene (6 bases each). The CDR3 length is 17 residues. CDR1 is SGHAT and CDR2 is FQNNGV in the germline V gene. V was clipped by 5 bases and J by 1 base, with 19 bases between them. Written as DNA, the CDR3 is TGTGCCAGCAGCCCCCACCCCGGGGGCGATGGCACAGATACGCAGTATTTT. Protein sequence: CASSPHPGGDGTDTQYF.

The chain employs TRBV11-2 and TRBJ2-7, with 9 nucleotides matching TRBD1. The CDR3 runs 15 residues. Trimming removed 5 bases from V and 3 bases from J; junction bases left unmatched: 8. Germline CDR1 and CDR2: SGHAT and FQNNGV. CDR3 bases: TGTGCCAGCAGCACTACAGGGGGCAGACGCTACGAGCAGTACTTC. Protein: CASSTTGGRRYEQYF.

This chain connects TRBV11-1 to TRBJ2-1; a weak D match, TRBD1 (6 bases). The CDR3 consists of 16 residues. V was cut by 5 bases and J by 8 bases, with 22 bases left in between. Germline V gene sequence: CDR1 SGHAT, CDR2 FQDESV (reference sequence). In DNA, the CDR3 is TGTGCCAGCAGCCAGGGGTATGGTTCGGGGTGGGATGAGCAGTTCTTC. Residues: CASSQGYGSGWDEQFF.

This clone was picked up one time. This chain links TRBV5-6 with TRBJ1-2, with TRBD1 identical over 9 bases. The CDR3 runs to 14 residues. Germline CDR1 SGHDT, CDR2 YYEEEE. Trimming took 4 bases from V and 4 from J; bases not matched to a gene: 5. CDR3 DNA: TGTGCCAGCAGCCCGGGACAGGGTCCCTATGGCTACACCTTC. Protein sequence: CASSPGQGPYGYTF.

V gene TRBV7-9 combines with J gene TRBJ2-5; 8 bases align to TRBD2. The CDR3 covers 15 residues. Germline V CDR1 and CDR2: SEHNR, FQNEAQ (reference sequence). V lost 5 bases, J lost 5 bases, and 10 bases stayed unmatched. CDR3 residues: CASSPSPGTRETQYF. As DNA, the CDR3 is TGTGCCAGCAGCCCGAGTCCCGGGACTAGGGAGACCCAGTACTTC.

The rearrangement joins TRBV9 to TRBJ2-1; perhaps TRBD1 as D (7 bases). CDR3 length: 14 residues. Germline CDR1 SGDLS, CDR2 YYNGEE. V was pared by 6 bases and J by 7 bases, with 17 bases between. CDR3 sequence reads: CASTPEGAINEQFF. The CDR3 DNA follows: TGTGCCAGCACCCCGGAGGGGGCTATTAATGAGCAGTTCTTC.

The rearrangement joins TRBV5-6 to TRBJ1-1, with unresolved D. This CDR3 spans 15 amino acids. Trimming left V 0 bases short and J 3 bases short, with 12 bases between. Germline CDR1 is SGHDT and CDR2 is YYEEEE. CDR3 DNA sequence: TGTGCCAGCAGCTTGGGCATCGGAAGACACACTGAAGCTTTCTTT. This codes for CASSLGIGRHTEAFF.

As to this clone: Other DNA sequences in this specimen translate into the identical CDR3. V and J are TRBV6-5 and TRBJ1-1; D unresolved. CDR1 is MNHEY and CDR2 is SVGAGI in the germline V gene. Trimming took 7 bases from V and 5 from J, leaving 8 bases between them. CDR3 size: 11 residues. Here the CDR3 reads CASTGRTEAFF. CDR3 sequence (DNA): TGTGCCAGCACCGGACGGACTGAAGCTTTCTTT.

By share of the sample, this clone is medium-sized. The chain couples TRBV6-4 to TRBJ2-3; 12 bases match TRBD2. The V gene's germline CDR1 is MRHNA and CDR2 SNTAGT. The junction had 0 bases not matched to a gene; V was cut back by 4 bases and J by 1 base. This CDR3 has 15 amino acids. The chain's CDR3 is CASSGLAGGTDTQYF. For the CDR3, the DNA is TGTGCCAGCAGTGGACTAGCGGGGGGCACAGATACGCAGTATTTT.

The chain recombines TRBV6-5 with TRBJ1-6, with 7 bases identical to TRBD1. The ends lost 6 bases at V and 9 bases at J; junction bases unmatched: 8. The CDR3 is 14 amino acids. Germline values: CDR1 MNHEY, CDR2 SVGAGI. The CDR3 nucleotides are TGTGCCAGCAGAAAGACAGGGCAGGCTTCACCCCTCCACTTT. Encoded protein: CASRKTGQASPLHF.

This rearrangement joins TRBV28 to TRBJ2-1; 8 bases are a match to TRBD2. This CDR3 is built from 15 residues. The germline gives CDR1 MDHEN, CDR2 SYDVKM. With V trimmed by 10 bases and J by 1 base, 9 bases remained unmatched. CDR3 sequence: CATILRGGSYNEQFF. CDR3 bases: TGTGCCACGATCCTCCGGGGGGGGTCCTACAATGAGCAGTTCTTC.